The present entry profiles one TCR beta chain with its context. This clone has a handful of counts. Which antigen it targets is not known. No clone much larger than this one lies a single base away; base qualities are absent. The data derive from a study of shared clonotypes between healthy human individuals (dated by TCRdb to the early 2020s). Concerning the study at large: A couple of women and a few men aged 18 to 49 years were included in the cohort. For each donor, CD4 naive and CD4 memory were each given three plates, CD8 naive was given two plates, and CD8 memory was given one plate. The study deeply sequenced blood TCR repertoires of five healthy adults to estimate repertoire size and the extent of clonotype sharing between individuals. Libraries were prepared and TCR repertoires were sequenced by different laboratories using diverse techniques, in order to increase sequencing depth and limit assay-specific biases. Leukapheresis yielded between about 0.9 and 9 billion PBMCs per donor.

Using the deep immunoSEQ assay, multiplex PCR amplified TCR CDR3 regions from genomic DNA. Extracted genomic DNA from each cell subset was distributed evenly across all wells of several immunoSEQ 96-well plates, and each plate was treated as a replicate. For sorted subsets, each replicate PCR was loaded with roughly 0.2 ug genomic DNA, equivalent to about 33,000 T cell genomes. Purified libraries were measured with a Qubit 3.0 fluorometer, size-checked on a Bioanalyzer 2100, and measured again with the KAPA Library Quantification kit. A separate single-read 150-cycle Illumina NextSeq 550 flow cell was used to sequence each immunoSEQ 96-well plate. From the authors' description of their analysis: Because only junctional sequences without quality scores were contained in the immunoSEQ output, filtering matching that applied to full-length reads could not be performed. To assign V/J genes and CDR3, sequences were annotated using PyIR, a Python wrapper for IgBLAST v1.9, with IMGT germline references. Any read was removed if the V/J assignment was weak (E-value above 1e-6), the CDR3 was missing, or the read contained stop codons, out-of-frame junctions, or ambiguous translated residues. V3J clonotypes were defined by identical inferred V gene, J gene, and CDR3 amino acid sequence. The percentage overlap between two repertoires was calculated by dividing the number of shared unique clonotypes by the size of the smaller repertoire. Three approaches were used to assess repertoire richness: RTK rarefaction, the Chao1 estimator, and Recon v2.1 estimates of unobserved clonotypes. For all TCRbeta clonotypes obtained by the gDNA method from a few donors, generation probabilities were computed with OLGA. The clones in this table, taken by TCRdb from immuneACCESS, are in-frame only. Not every clone is retained; where verified, under half of the shortfall comes from an unresolved V gene, and the cause of the rest is unknown. That table is the source of V, J and clone size, and D and trimming were worked out from the DNA. The sample table holds 1,500,000 or so clones, of which approximately 96% were seen once. Together, the top ten hold approximately 1% of the sample.

The CDR3 runs 15 amino acids, cysteine and phenylalanine included. Only the CDR3 DNA stays, 45 bases, in frame from base 1. The germline V end is reduced by 6 bases and the J end by 7 bases; junction bases left unmatched: 12. From the germline V gene (reference sequence), CDR1 is LNHDA and CDR2 is SQIVND. What the work shows at the level of the full study, not this receptor alone: When a few donors were compared, the shared fraction of clonotypes was about 5.5% for naive CD4, 3.5% to 4% for naive CD8, 2% to 2.5% for memory CD4, and around 0.37% for memory CD8. Even with the large sequencing depth, rarefaction of the sorted-subset datasets indicated that sequencing was incomplete. Because the study included only a small number of donors, the genetic and exposure-history diversity represented was limited. Only blood was sampled, and tissue TCR repertoires likely differ from those in blood. Larger estimated clonotype richness was generally found for naive subsets than for memory subsets. Compared with non-shared clonotypes, clonotypes shared by all four sorted-subset donors had higher generation probabilities. Based on pairwise subsampling, the degree of clonotype sharing among donors was expected to be affected by sequencing depth.

Healthy HIV-negative adults with no recently reported acute infections or vaccinations were included as donors. Every donor was a Caucasian adult residing in Nashville, Tennessee, USA. CD4+ T cells were enriched by magnetic negative selection; naive cells were then positively selected on CD45RA, and the negative fraction formed the memory subset. Blood was collected by leukapheresis, and PBMCs were isolated by Ficoll-Histopaque density gradient centrifugation and then cryopreserved in liquid nitrogen vapor phase. Analytical flow cytometry was used to check the purity and quantity of each magnetically sorted T cell population. Each sorted fraction had its genomic DNA isolated and then quantified by UV absorbance on a Nanodrop 2000c.

This clonotype was obtained from a man aged 25-45 years in good health. The sequenced sample was naive CD4+ T cells sorted from blood. The cell subset or site label corresponds to: CD45RA+ positively selected. This sequence uses TRBV19 and TRBJ2-7; the central 10 bases match TRBD1. The CDR3 in this case is CASRPSGTGVFEQYF. DNA sequence: TGTGCCAGTAGACCGAGCGGGACAGGGGTATTTGAGCAGTACTTC.